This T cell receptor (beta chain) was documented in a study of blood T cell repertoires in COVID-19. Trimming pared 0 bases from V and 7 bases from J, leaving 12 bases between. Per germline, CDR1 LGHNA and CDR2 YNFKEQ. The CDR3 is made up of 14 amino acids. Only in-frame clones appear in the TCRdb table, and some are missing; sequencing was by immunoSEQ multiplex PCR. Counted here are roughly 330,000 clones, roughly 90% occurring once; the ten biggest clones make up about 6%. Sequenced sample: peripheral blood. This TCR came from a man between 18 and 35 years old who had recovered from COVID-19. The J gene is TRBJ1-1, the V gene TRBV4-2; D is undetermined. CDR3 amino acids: CASSQEGGPDEAFF. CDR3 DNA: TGTGCCAGCAGCCAAGAAGGAGGACCCGATGAAGCTTTCTTT.